The 29 T cell receptor beta chains presented below share a single source sample, sequenced in a study of cytomegalovirus exposure and HLA in healthy donors. Here immunoSEQ multiplex PCR was the method, and the copy in TCRdb shows in-frame clones only, minus some. The data hold about 150,000 clones, with approximately 86% observed a single time. The specimen sequenced was PBMCs. The receptor set was obtained from a man between 18 and 29 years old in good health and CMV-seropositive.

The CDR3 coding sequence is TGTGCCAGCAGCCTCGGTGAGGAGGCCATTCAGTACTTC. It is translated as CASSLGEEAIQYF. This chain links TRBV7-2 with TRBJ2-4; D might be TRBD2 (5 bases). CDR3 size: 13 residues. Germline loops: CDR1 SGHTA, CDR2 FQGNSA. The V end lost 5 bases, the J end lost 9 bases, and 14 bases lay between the germline ends.

DNA of the CDR3: TGCGCCAGCAGCCCTACGCCGGAGACCCAGTACTTC. Amino acids: CASSPTPETQYF. The V call is TRBV5-1, the J call TRBJ2-5; D unresolved. This CDR3 comprises 12 residues. Germline CDR1 SGHRS, CDR2 YFSETQ. V gave up 4 bases and J gave up 5 bases, with 9 bases separating them.

This clone showed up just a few times. This rearrangement joins TRBV28 to TRBJ1-1; 9 bases are a match to TRBD1. V was clipped by 5 bases and J by 1 base; unmatched bases: 5. Looked up from germline, CDR1 is MDHEN and CDR2 is SYDVKM. The CDR3 consists of 15 residues. DNA for the CDR3: TGTGCCAGCAGTCCCAGGACAGGGGCGAACACTGAAGCTTTCTTT. It codes for CASSPRTGANTEAFF.

The chain combines TRBV4-2 with TRBJ2-3; 9 bases line up with TRBD2. J gave up 1 base and V 1 base, and 3 bases lay outside the gene matches. This CDR3 has 16 residues. Per germline, CDR1 LGHNA and CDR2 YNFKEQ. The CDR3 region has the DNA TGTGCCAGCAGCCAAGTGGCGGGAGGGGGCACAGATACGCAGTATTTT. Translation: CASSQVAGGGTDTQYF.

Worth noting for this clone: The sample has other DNA sequences that encode this CDR3 too. This chain uses TRBV18 with TRBJ1-1; a weak D match, TRBD1 (5 bases). Germline values: CDR1 KGHSH, CDR2 LQKENI. Trimming took 3 bases from V and 1 from J, leaving 9 bases between them. The CDR3 spans 14 residues. The CDR3 loop reads CASSPDRGNTEAFF. The CDR3 bases are TGTGCCAGCTCACCGGATAGGGGGAACACTGAAGCTTTCTTT.

V gene TRBV4-3 combines with J gene TRBJ1-1; possibly TRBD1 for D (6 bases). There are 14 residues in the CDR3. The V end lost 1 base, the J end lost 8 bases, and 14 bases lay between the germline ends. Per germline, CDR1 LGHNA and CDR2 YSLEER. The CDR3: CASSQVGDRKEAFF. The CDR3 region has the DNA TGCGCCAGCAGCCAAGTCGGAGACAGGAAGGAAGCTTTCTTT.

The chain has TRBV9 and TRBJ1-2; weak D call: TRBD1 (6 bases). Trimming pared 4 bases from V and 3 bases from J, leaving 10 bases between. CDR1 is SGDLS, CDR2 YYNGEE, per germline. CDR3 length: 13 amino acids. Here the CDR3 DNA reads TGTGCCAGCAGCCCCCGACAGGACTATGGCTACACCTTC. Residues: CASSPRQDYGYTF.

This chain joins TRBV5-6 and TRBJ1-1; no clear D gene. The CDR3 length is 14 residues. V was cut by 2 bases and J by 2 bases, with 10 bases left in between. Germline V gene lookup returns CDR1 SGHDT and CDR2 YYEEEE. Here the CDR3 reads CASSFGDSNTEAFF. The CDR3 nucleotides are TGTGCCAGCAGCTTCGGAGATTCTAACACTGAAGCTTTCTTT.

The chain carries TRBV6-5 and TRBJ2-7; maybe TRBD1 (7 bases). The germline V gene has CDR1 MNHEY and CDR2 SVGAGI. Deletions cut 3 bases from V and 2 bases from J, with 14 bases between. The CDR3 has 15 amino acids. CDR3 in amino acids: CASSYQGGLTYEQYF. Written as DNA, the CDR3 is TGTGCCAGCAGTTATCAGGGGGGCTTGACCTACGAGCAGTACTTC.

The DNA for the CDR3 is TGCGCCAGCAGCCAAGAAGAGGGGGCGGAAGCTTTCTTT. Protein sequence: CASSQEEGAEAFF. The V gene is TRBV4-3, the J gene TRBJ1-1; 7 nucleotides align to TRBD1. V trimming: 0 bases; J trimming: 8 bases; junction bases outside the gene matches: 3. The CDR3 contains 13 residues. Per the germline V gene, CDR1 is LGHNA and CDR2 is YSLEER.

V and J are TRBV2 and TRBJ2-1; TRBD2 aligns across 9 bases. CDR1 and CDR2 from the germline V gene are SNHLY and FYNNEI. The V segment lost 8 bases and the J segment 8 bases; nucleotides outside the gene matches: 10. The CDR3 contains 14 residues. CDR3 bases: TGTGCCAGCCGTAGGGCGGGGGGGATCTATGAGCAGTTCTTC. This translates into CASRRAGGIYEQFF.

This CDR3 is CSVWGTANTGELFF. The CDR3 DNA sequence: TGCAGCGTTTGGGGGACAGCGAACACCGGGGAGCTGTTTTTT. The V and J genes are TRBV29-1 and TRBJ2-2; 7 bases are a match to TRBD1. The CDR3 loop spans 14 amino acids. Trimming at V came to 5 bases and at J to 0 bases, leaving 3 bases not matched to a gene. The germline CDR1 and CDR2 sequences are SQVTM and ANQGSEA.

The V call is TRBV7-6, the J call TRBJ2-7, with 15 bases matching TRBD2. The V segment lost 4 bases and the J segment 4 bases; nucleotides outside the gene matches: 5. The CDR3 totals 16 residues. Germline V gives CDR1 SGHVS, CDR2 FNYEAQ. The DNA for the CDR3 is TGTGCCAGCAGCTCGGGACTAGCGGGGGGAAAGTACGAGCAGTACTTC. Protein product: CASSSGLAGGKYEQYF.

The chain links TRBV14 to TRBJ2-2, with D unresolved. CDR1 and CDR2 from the germline V gene are SGHDN and FVKESK. V shed 5 bases and J shed 4 bases, with 8 bases lying between them. CDR3 length: 13 residues. The CDR3 here is CASSSRGTGELFF. CDR3 sequence (DNA): TGTGCCAGCAGCTCCCGCGGCACCGGGGAGCTGTTTTTT.

Concerning this clone: Other DNA sequences of this sample code for an identical CDR3. The rearrangement uses TRBV6-5 and TRBJ2-7; D possibly corresponds to TRBD2 (5 bases). Germline values: CDR1 MNHEY, CDR2 SVGAGI. The V end was cut by 2 bases, the J end by 1 base, with 9 bases between. CDR3 size: 14 residues. This chain's CDR3 is CASSYETGSYEQYF. The CDR3 DNA sequence: TGTGCCAGCAGTTACGAGACGGGGTCCTACGAGCAGTACTTC.

V and J are TRBV19 and TRBJ2-1; TRBD2 aligns across 13 bases. The germline gives CDR1 LNHDA, CDR2 SQIVND (reference sequence). This CDR3 has 20 amino acids. V lost 3 bases, J lost 4 bases, and 15 bases stayed unmatched. Written as DNA, the CDR3 is TGTGCCAGTAGTATGAGCGGACTAGCGGGAGCCCCCGATCGTTACAATGAGCAGTTCTTC. Protein product: CASSMSGLAGAPDRYNEQFF. The entire variable domain, with the rest obtained from reference TRBV19 and TRBJ2-1, is as follows: DGGITQSPKYLFRKEGQNVTLSCEQNLNHDAMYWYRQDPGQGLRLIYYSQIVNDFQKGDIAEGYSVSREKKESFPLTVTSAQKNPTAFYLCASSMSGLAGAPDRYNEQFFGPGTRLTVL.

The genes are TRBV14 and TRBJ1-1; 8 nucleotides agree with TRBD1. Germline V gives CDR1 SGHDN, CDR2 FVKESK. V was clipped by 2 bases and J by 6 bases; unmatched bases: 8. This CDR3 has 15 amino acids. CDR3 nucleotide sequence: TGTGCCAGCAGCCAACCGACAGGGGCGAAAGCTGAAGCTTTCTTT. Residues: CASSQPTGAKAEAFF.

In its sample, this clone was seen a few times. The chain is built from TRBV10-2 and TRBJ1-3; TRBD1 might be the D (5 bases). The V and J ends lost 3 bases and 0 bases respectively, with 12 bases between them. Looked up from germline, CDR1 is WSHSY and CDR2 is SAAADI. This CDR3 has 16 residues. CDR3 DNA: TGCGCCAGCAGTGAAGGGGCCAGGAGCTCTGGAAACACCATATATTTT. This gives the protein CASSEGARSSGNTIYF.

The chain combines TRBV2 with TRBJ2-5; no clear D gene. Germline-derived CDR1 and CDR2 are SNHLY and FYNNEI. The V gene lost 3 bases and the J gene lost 4 bases, with 3 bases spanning the gap. This CDR3 is built from 11 residues. The CDR3 protein is CASSDRETQYF. CDR3 nucleotide sequence: TGTGCCAGCAGTGACAGAGAGACCCAGTACTTC.

This clone has more than one count but fewer than ten. The rearrangement uses TRBV15 and TRBJ2-3; D not resolved. Germline values: CDR1 LNHNV, CDR2 YYDKDF (reference sequence). The CDR3 length is 13 residues. The V gene lost 0 bases and the J gene lost 5 bases, with 6 bases spanning the gap. CDR3 in DNA: TGTGCCACCAGCAGAGATCCGGGAGATACGCAGTATTTT. It translates to CATSRDPGDTQYF.

The chain carries TRBV19 and TRBJ1-1; TRBD1 matches 9 bases. V lost 6 bases to trimming and J lost 8 bases; unmatched junction nucleotides: 7. Germline V gene lookup returns CDR1 LNHDA and CDR2 SQIVND (reference sequence). The CDR3 loop spans 13 amino acids. The CDR3 loop is CASSGTGGEEAFF. The CDR3 region has the DNA TGTGCCAGTAGCGGCACAGGGGGCGAGGAAGCTTTCTTT. The whole variable domain, remainder taken from reference TRBV19 and TRBJ1-1, is DGGITQSPKYLFRKEGQNVTLSCEQNLNHDAMYWYRQDPGQGLRLIYYSQIVNDFQKGDIAEGYSVSREKKESFPLTVTSAQKNPTAFYLCASSGTGGEEAFFGQGTRLTVV.

V and J are TRBV5-1 and TRBJ2-5; the match to TRBD2 covers 11 bases. The V gene's germline CDR1 is SGHRS and CDR2 YFSETQ. This CDR3 spans 16 amino acids. Unmatched junction bases numbered 9, after V lost 4 bases and J lost 4 bases. CDR3 nucleotide sequence: TGCGCCAGCAGCATCGGACTAGCGGGTTATCCAGAGACCCAGTACTTC. Amino acid sequence: CASSIGLAGYPETQYF.

The chain uses TRBV11-2 and TRBJ2-1; 7 bases fit TRBD2. CDR3 length equals 13 residues. Trimming took 6 bases from V and 7 from J; bases not matched to a gene: 6. Germline lookup yields CDR1 SGHAT and CDR2 FQNNGV. CDR3 DNA sequence: TGTGCCAGCAGGTTAACGGGGGGAAATGAGCAGTTCTTC. This encodes CASRLTGGNEQFF.

The chain couples TRBV5-1 to TRBJ2-6; D is undetermined. The germline V gene encodes CDR1 SGHRS and CDR2 YFSETQ. The CDR3 spans 15 residues. V was pared by 4 bases and J by 2 bases, with 10 bases between. The CDR3 bases are TGCGCCAGCAGCCCCACAGTAGCTGGGGCCAACGTCCTGACTTTC. Its protein is CASSPTVAGANVLTF.

This CDR3 reads CASSPATGTAYNEQFF. CDR3 nucleotide sequence: TGTGCCAGCTCACCAGCGACCGGGACAGCCTACAATGAGCAGTTCTTC. The chain recombines TRBV18 with TRBJ2-1, with 7 bases that match TRBD1. Germline CDR1 and CDR2: KGHSH and LQKENI. V lost 2 bases, J lost 2 bases, and 6 bases stayed unmatched. The CDR3 loop spans 16 amino acids.

The V gene is TRBV6-1, the J gene TRBJ2-4, with 11 bases fitting TRBD1. Germline values: CDR1 MNHNS, CDR2 SASEGT. The CDR3 extends over 13 amino acids. V gave up 8 bases and J gave up 6 bases; unmatched junction bases: 3. CDR3 loop: CASSGTGGNIQYF. In nucleotides, the CDR3 is TGTGCCAGCTCCGGGACAGGGGGAAACATTCAGTACTTC.

This chain uses TRBV4-3 with TRBJ2-7; 9 bases match TRBD2. The CDR3 spans 16 residues. V was pared by 2 bases and J by 1 base, with 6 bases of the junction left unmatched. CDR1 and CDR2 from the germline V gene are LGHNA and YSLEER. For the CDR3, the DNA is TGCGCCAGCAGCCAATCCTTCGCGGGGGGGTCCTACGAGCAGTACTTC. Its protein is CASSQSFAGGSYEQYF.

The J gene is TRBJ2-5, the V gene TRBV7-2; 7 positions match TRBD1. The germline V gene encodes CDR1 SGHTA and CDR2 FQGNSA. This CDR3 contains 16 residues. V lost 5 bases and J lost 4; bases outside the gene matches: 13. DNA of the CDR3: TGTGCCAGCAGCGACAGGGACACTCCTGAGGTAGAGACCCAGTACTTC. It encodes CASSDRDTPEVETQYF.

This clone came up a few times. For the CDR3, the DNA is TGTGCCTGGAGTAGGAGGATCACTGAAGCTTTCTTT. Amino acids: CAWSRRITEAFF. J is TRBJ1-1 and V is TRBV30; D not resolved. V lost 2 bases and J lost 4, with 8 bases in between. This CDR3 has 12 amino acids. CDR1 is GTSNPN and CDR2 is SVGIG in the germline V gene (reference sequence).